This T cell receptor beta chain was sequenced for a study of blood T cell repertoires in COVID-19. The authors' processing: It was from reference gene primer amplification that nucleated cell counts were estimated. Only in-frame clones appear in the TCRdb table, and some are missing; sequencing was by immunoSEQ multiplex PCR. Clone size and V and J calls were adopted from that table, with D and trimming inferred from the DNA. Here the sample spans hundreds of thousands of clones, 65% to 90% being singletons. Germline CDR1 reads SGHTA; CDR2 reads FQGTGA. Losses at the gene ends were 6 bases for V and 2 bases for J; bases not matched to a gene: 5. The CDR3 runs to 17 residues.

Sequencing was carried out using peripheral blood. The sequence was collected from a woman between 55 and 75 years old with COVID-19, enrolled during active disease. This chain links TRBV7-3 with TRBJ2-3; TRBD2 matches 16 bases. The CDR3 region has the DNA TGTGCCAGCAGTGGGACTAGCGGGGGGGCTGTCACAGATACGCAGTATTTT. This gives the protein CASSGTSGGAVTDTQYF.